This TCR beta chain stems from a study of CD4 T cells in relation to SARS-CoV-2 and coronaviruses. For the study at large: PBMCs were cultured with antigen for over 8 days before TCR beta sequencing.

Only in-frame clones appear in the TCRdb table, and some are missing; sequencing was by immunoSEQ multiplex PCR. The table records roughly 18,000 clones, 65% to 80% of them present only once. Before the COVID-19 pandemic, during about 2011-2019, CD4+ T cells were taken from unexposed donors. Isolation of CD4+ T cells took place after about 10 days in culture. On this clone itself: As yet, its antigen is unknown.

Germline V gene data show CDR1 as MDHEN and CDR2 as SYDVKM. The CDR3 is made up of 18 amino acids. Trimming shortened V by 6 bases and J by 4 bases, and 22 bases separated the two germline ends. Sequencing was carried out using CD4+ T cells from PBMCs, cultured in vitro. J is TRBJ2-6 and V is TRBV28; D ambiguous. The clonotype was recovered from a human donor in good health. The CDR3 here is CASSPQTDPWAGANVLTF. In DNA form, the CDR3 reads TGTGCCAGCAGCCCCCAGACGGACCCCTGGGCCGGGGCCAACGTCCTGACTTTC.